One and the same sample provided the 21 T cell receptor beta chains below, sequenced in a study of B cell selection in AIRE deficiency. Sequencing used immunoSEQ multiplex PCR; TCRdb keeps in-frame clones, though not all of them. The sample carries some 25,000 clones, 92% recorded once. Regulatory T cells were sorted as CD4+CD25hiCD127low/negative. The sample taken for sequencing was CD4+CD25+ Tregs sorted from PBMCs. These receptors were obtained from a human donor in good health.

The rearrangement uses TRBV6-5 and TRBJ1-6; 10 bases align to TRBD1. The CDR3 length is 16 residues. V trimming: 4 bases; J trimming: 7 bases; junction bases outside the gene matches: 7. The germline V gene encodes CDR1 MNHEY and CDR2 SVGAGI. The CDR3 reads CASSLLRDRGNSPLHF. As DNA, the CDR3 is TGTGCCAGCAGTTTACTCCGGGACAGGGGAAATTCACCCCTCCACTTT.

The chain recombines TRBV30 with TRBJ1-3; D not resolved. Germline V CDR1 and CDR2: GTSNPN, SVGIG (reference sequence). CDR3 size: 16 residues. Deletions cut 0 bases from V and 4 bases from J, with 16 bases between. The CDR3 DNA sequence: TGTGCCTGGAGTGTTGGACCGCCTGCTCGAGGAAACACCATATATTTT. It translates to CAWSVGPPARGNTIYF.

The genes are TRBV6-5 and TRBJ2-3; D gene uncertain. V dropped 5 bases and J dropped 6 bases, with 12 bases sitting between them. This CDR3 spans 13 amino acids. Germline V lookup: CDR1 MNHEY, CDR2 SVGAGI. The CDR3 sequence: CASSPRGPDTQYF. The CDR3 bases are TGTGCCAGCAGTCCCCGAGGTCCGGATACGCAGTATTTT.

This clone was seen a single time. The CDR3 region is CASGRRNEKLFF. CDR3 DNA: TGTGCATCGGGACGGCGCAATGAAAAACTGTTTTTT. The chain combines TRBV7-6 with TRBJ1-4; the D gene is possibly TRBD1 (5 bases). The CDR3 is made up of 12 amino acids. The germline V gene encodes CDR1 SGHVS and CDR2 FNYEAQ. The full variable domain, rest sourced from reference TRBV7-6 and TRBJ1-4, is GAGVSQSPRYKVTKRGQDVALRCDPISGHVSLYWYRQALGQGPEFLTYFNYEAQQDKSGLPNDRFSAERPEGSISTLTIQRTEQRDSAMYRCASGRRNEKLFFGSGTQLSVL.

The chain links TRBV7-3 to TRBJ2-3, with 11 nucleotides matching TRBD2. V lost 5 bases and J lost 2; bases outside the gene matches: 3. Germline loops: CDR1 SGHTA, CDR2 FQGTGA. The CDR3 loop spans 15 amino acids. The CDR3, as DNA: TGTGCCAGCAGCCTTAGCGGGGGGGCCACAGATACGCAGTATTTT. Residues: CASSLSGGATDTQYF.

The chain links TRBV11-2 to TRBJ2-5; D may be TRBD1 (6 bases). The CDR3 spans 13 residues. The V gene lost 4 bases and the J gene lost 2 bases, with 8 bases spanning the gap. Germline CDR1 and CDR2: SGHAT and FQNNGV. CDR3 region: CASSSGTQETQYF. DNA of the CDR3: TGTGCCAGCAGCTCAGGGACACAAGAGACCCAGTACTTC.

The genes are TRBV2 and TRBJ1-3, with 8 bases lining up with TRBD1. The ends lost 6 bases at V and 0 bases at J; junction bases unmatched: 7. Germline lookup yields CDR1 SNHLY and CDR2 FYNNEI. The CDR3 spans 16 residues. CDR3 sequence reads: CASRADRGHSGNTIYF. Here the CDR3 DNA reads TGTGCCAGCAGGGCCGACAGGGGTCACTCTGGAAACACCATATATTTT.

The chain links TRBV19 to TRBJ2-6, with 9 bases fitting TRBD2. V trimming: 8 bases; J trimming: 2 bases; junction bases outside the gene matches: 7. The CDR3 runs to 16 residues. Germline lookup yields CDR1 LNHDA and CDR2 SQIVND (reference sequence). The CDR3 nucleotides read TGTGCCAGTGGCGGGGGGGCCGTCGCTGGGGCCAACGTCCTGACTTTC. Its protein product is CASGGGAVAGANVLTF.

The genes are TRBV9 and TRBJ1-2; a possible D gene is TRBD1 (6 bases). The V end lost 2 bases, the J end lost 6 bases, and 17 bases lay between the germline ends. CDR1 is SGDLS and CDR2 is YYNGEE in the germline V gene. This CDR3 has 15 residues. CDR3 loop: CASSVPRGGTDGYTF. As DNA, the CDR3 is TGTGCCAGCAGCGTCCCACGAGGGGGGACGGATGGCTACACCTTC.

The DNA of the CDR3 is TGTGCCAGCAGCTTACCCCATCTGGGGAGGGGTACTGAAGCTTTCTTT. Amino acids: CASSLPHLGRGTEAFF. The J gene is TRBJ1-1, the V gene TRBV7-2; the D gene is possibly TRBD1 (5 bases). CDR3 length: 16 amino acids. Trimming took off 2 bases at V and 5 bases at J, with 18 bases between the two ends. In germline, CDR1 is SGHTA, CDR2 FQGNSA.

As regards this clone: Germline is not matched at one junction end, which may reflect a read error. The J gene is TRBJ2-1, the V gene TRBV5-1, with D unresolved. The CDR3 is 11 amino acids. Germline V gene lookup returns CDR1 SGHRS and CDR2 YFSETQ. The CDR3 here is CASSLDKEQFF. The CDR3 region has the DNA TGCGCCAGCAGCTTAGACAAAGAGCAGTTCTTC.

J is TRBJ1-5 and V is TRBV5-1; TRBD1 is a possible D gene (6 bases). Trimming left V 4 bases short and J 3 bases short, with 17 bases between. This CDR3 has 16 amino acids. CDR1 and CDR2 (germline): SGHRS, YFSETQ. The CDR3, as DNA: TGCGCCAGCAGCCCCGGACAGTTCCTCCTCAATCAGCCCCAGCATTTT. Its translation is CASSPGQFLLNQPQHF.

The chain combines TRBV7-8 with TRBJ1-6, with a tentative D call TRBD1 (6 bases). V gave up 2 bases and J gave up 7 bases, with 15 bases separating them. The CDR3 spans 16 residues. Germline values: CDR1 SGHVS, CDR2 FQNEAQ. CDR3 region: CASSLYLTGKNSPLHF. The CDR3 DNA is TGTGCCAGCAGCTTATACCTCACAGGGAAAAATTCACCCCTCCACTTT. Drawing the rest from reference TRBV7-8 and TRBJ1-6, the complete variable domain is GAGVSQSPRYKVAKRGQDVALRCDPISGHVSLFWYQQALGQGPEFLTYFQNEAQLDKSGLPSDRFFAERPEGSVSTLKIQRTQQEDSAVYLCASSLYLTGKNSPLHFGNGTRLTVT.

The genes are TRBV11-3 and TRBJ2-1, with no clear D. The V and J ends lost 4 bases and 1 base respectively, with 5 bases between them. Germline V lookup: CDR1 SGHNT, CDR2 YENEEA. This CDR3 is 13 amino acids long. CDR3 sequence reads: CASSSASYNEQFF. As DNA, the CDR3 is TGTGCCAGCAGCTCCGCTTCCTACAATGAGCAGTTCTTC.

The V call is TRBV5-1, the J call TRBJ2-1, with D uncertain. CDR3 length: 14 amino acids. Germline assignment: CDR1 SGHRS and CDR2 YFSETQ. Deletions cut 2 bases from V and 5 bases from J, with 11 bases between. The CDR3 sequence: CASSFNPLNNEQFF. In DNA, the CDR3 is TGCGCCAGCAGCTTTAACCCCCTTAACAATGAGCAGTTCTTC.

The chain has TRBV19 and TRBJ1-1, with 10 bases lining up with TRBD1. V shed 5 bases and J 5 bases; nucleotides not matched to a gene: 8. CDR1 LNHDA and CDR2 SQIVND come from the germline V gene (reference sequence). The CDR3 has 15 amino acids. The CDR3 region is CASSPGRTGGTEAFF. CDR3 in DNA: TGTGCCAGTAGTCCGGGGAGGACAGGGGGTACTGAAGCTTTCTTT. Full variable domain (missing parts from reference TRBV19 and TRBJ1-1): DGGITQSPKYLFRKEGQNVTLSCEQNLNHDAMYWYRQDPGQGLRLIYYSQIVNDFQKGDIAEGYSVSREKKESFPLTVTSAQKNPTAFYLCASSPGRTGGTEAFFGQGTRLTVV.

The rearrangement links TRBV30 to TRBJ2-5; 7 bases agree with TRBD1. V gave up 5 bases and J gave up 2 bases; unmatched junction bases: 8. Germline V gene lookup returns CDR1 GTSNPN and CDR2 SVGIG (reference sequence). CDR3 length equals 14 residues. This CDR3 reads CAWGRGLSQETQYF. The CDR3 DNA reads as TGTGCCTGGGGTAGGGGGCTCTCACAAGAGACCCAGTACTTC.

The CDR3 sequence is CASSLSDMDTQYF. CDR3 in DNA: TGCGCCAGCAGCCTATCGGACATGGATACGCAGTATTTT. The genes are TRBV4-1 and TRBJ2-3, with D perhaps matching TRBD1 (5 bases). Germline CDR1 MGHRA, CDR2 YSYEKL. The CDR3 is made up of 13 amino acids. Trimming left V 4 bases short and J 6 bases short, with 11 bases between.

This rearrangement joins TRBV7-3 to TRBJ2-5; D is ambiguous. This CDR3 comprises 17 residues. CDR1 is SGHTA, CDR2 FQGTGA, per germline. V lost 1 base and J 3 bases, leaving 18 bases between the germline ends. The CDR3 reads CASSLKGGLFGKETQYF. The CDR3 nucleotides are TGTGCCAGCAGCTTAAAGGGTGGATTATTTGGGAAAGAGACCCAGTACTTC.

V gene TRBV19 combines with J gene TRBJ2-2; unclear D gene. The ends were cut back, 3 bases at V and 1 base at J, with 6 bases in the middle. Germline loops: CDR1 LNHDA, CDR2 SQIVND (reference sequence). This CDR3 spans 14 amino acids. CDR3 region: CASSIIGNTGELFF. CDR3 bases: TGTGCCAGTAGTATCATAGGGAACACCGGGGAGCTGTTTTTT.

The chain combines TRBV10-2 with TRBJ2-7; a weak D match, TRBD1 (6 bases). V was shortened by 7 bases and J by 2 bases, with 12 bases between the two germline ends. From germline, CDR1 is WSHSY and CDR2 SAAADI. CDR3 size: 13 residues. CDR3 residues: CASNNRAAYEQYF. In DNA, the CDR3 is TGCGCCAGCAATAACAGGGCCGCCTACGAGCAGTACTTC.